The entry below gives a single T cell receptor beta chain sequence along with its context. As yet, its antigen is unknown. Preparing the TCRbeta library involved the use of unique molecular identifiers. TCRdb processed the PCR reads anew with MiXCR; each CDR3 protein has one entry. The table lists around 500,000 distinct CDR3 sequences, 20% to 25% of them singletons. Between the trimmed V and J ends, which lost 4 bases and 6 bases, there was a span of 10 bases. Germline CDR1 reads LGHNA; CDR2 reads YSLEER. The CDR3 length is 12 residues. The data stem from a study of T-cell reconstitution after alpha-beta-depleted transplantation in children. Findings of the study overall: Several hundred expanded graft clones reportedly supplied alpha-beta T cells about two months after transplant. Newly generated T cells supplied most T-cell counts and diversity one year post-transplant. Where some patients showed high TCRbeta diversity at day 60, it came from recipient T cells and thymic progenitors that had survived.

The sequences come from PBMCs, mostly from graft donor cells, collected 360 days after TCRalphabeta/CD19-depleted stem cell transplant. V usage is TRBV4-3 and J usage is TRBJ2-7, with D perhaps being TRBD1 or TRBD2 (5 bases each). The sequence was obtained from a boy younger than two who had a stem cell transplant for acute myeloid leukemia, so the T cells may come from the graft donor. CDR3 sequence reads: CASSRDGGEQYF. CDR3 nucleotide sequence: TGCGCCAGCAGCCGGGATGGGGGCGAGCAGTACTTC.